This TCR beta chain was profiled in a study of T cells in pancreatic ductal adenocarcinoma (dated by TCRdb to the late 2010s). Some background on the complete study: The work assessed suppressive cells as well as CD8+ T cells infiltrating resected pancreatic ductal adenocarcinoma, measuring their numbers, locations, and properties, in order to shed light on the adaptive T-cell response that occurs naturally. Study-wide findings and limitations: Since most people with pancreatic cancer show up with disease that cannot be operated on, the resected cohort was biased toward the minority who had early-stage disease. No significant difference in T-cell clonality was found between tumor and blood, with mean clonality of approximately 0.11 in tumors and less than 0.075 in blood. Tumor versus blood clonality comparisons may be biased because tumors are enriched in CD45RO+ effector rather than naive T cells, biasing toward lower diversity. Blood samples had more total productive templates and 6.5 to 9-fold more unique clonotypes than tumor samples.

The immunoSEQ hsTCRB kit was used to amplify TCR beta CDR3 regions from genomic DNA. High-throughput TRB CDR3 sequencing was performed on an Illumina HiSeq system. In the paper's pipeline: The immunoSEQ software was used to analyze sequencing reads, and nonproductive sequences containing premature stops or frame-shifts were removed. Clonality of the repertoire was calculated as one minus Shannon entropy normalized by log2 of the number of unique productive sequences. TCRdb mirrors the immuneACCESS table, restricted to in-frame sequences. Some clones are absent from its copies; in checked studies, under half trace to an unresolved V gene, and the reason for the others is unknown. The V and J calls and clone size were taken over from that table, and D and trimming were inferred from the DNA. Here the sample has about 98,000 clones; about 95% occur a single time. The ten top clones hold about 3.4% of the sample.

Worth noting for this clone: Its specific antigen is unknown. No much larger clone is present one base from it, and per-base qualities are unavailable.

Pancreatic ductal adenocarcinoma patients who had undergone surgery without neoadjuvant therapy were selected. After peripheral blood was drawn into heparin tubes, PBMCs were separated on a histopaque density gradient and then cryopreserved in 10% DMSO. The DNeasy Blood and Tissue Kit, with Proteinase K and RNase treatment, was used to extract genomic DNA from roughly seven PBMC specimens and roughly 10 flash-frozen tumor specimens. Trimming at the junction amounts to 2 bases on V and 5 bases on J, and the germline ends lie 6 bases apart. Including cysteine and phenylalanine, the CDR3 has 13 amino acids. Solely the CDR3 DNA is kept, with 39 bases framed from the first base. The CDR1 and CDR2 encoded by the germline V gene are KGHSH and LQKENI.

The sequence was obtained from a human donor with pancreatic ductal adenocarcinoma. The sequenced sample was PBMCs. This sequence uses TRBV18 and TRBJ1-4, with the D gene not confidently named. The CDR3 corresponds to CASSPGQNEKLFF. Read as DNA, the sequence is TGTGCCAGCTCACCAGGGCAAAATGAAAAACTGTTTTTT.